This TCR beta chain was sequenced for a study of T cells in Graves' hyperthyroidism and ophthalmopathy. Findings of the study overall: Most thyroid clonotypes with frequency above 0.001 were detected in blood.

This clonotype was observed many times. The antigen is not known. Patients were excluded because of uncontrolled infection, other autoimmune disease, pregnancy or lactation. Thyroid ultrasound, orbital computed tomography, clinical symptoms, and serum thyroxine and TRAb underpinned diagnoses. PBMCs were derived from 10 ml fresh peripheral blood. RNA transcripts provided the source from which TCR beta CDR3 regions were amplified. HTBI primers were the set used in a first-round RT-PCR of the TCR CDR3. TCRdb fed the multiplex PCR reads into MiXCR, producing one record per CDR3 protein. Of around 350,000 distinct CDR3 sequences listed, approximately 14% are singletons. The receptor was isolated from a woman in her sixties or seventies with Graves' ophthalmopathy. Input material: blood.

The CDR3 region has the DNA TGTGCCAGCGACGGCGGGAGTCCCTACAATGAGCAGTTCTTC. Amino acid sequence: CASDGGSPYNEQFF. The gene calls are TRBV2 and TRBJ2-1, with TRBD2 matching 7 bases. Germline trimming cut 8 bases from V and 2 bases from J; bases unmatched to any gene: 6. CDR1 and CDR2 (germline): SNHLY, FYNNEI. CDR3 length: 14 residues.